The rows below give T cell receptor beta chains drawn from one sample of a study of human T cells and chemical hapten exposure. TCRdb reprocessed the RACE reads with MiXCR, giving one entry per CDR3 protein. The table includes roughly 120,000 distinct CDR3 sequences, 9.2% detected once. The material sequenced was whole blood, taken in connection with sensitization to the hapten diphenylcyclopropenone (DPC). These receptors all stem from a woman aged 35 to 49 with alopecia areata. Some clones in this sample may be carry-over from other donors' samples. Both conserved end residues are part of each CDR3. The order of the fields is clone size, D gene, V gene, J gene, CDR3 protein, CDR3 DNA. A D gene is named only where the DNA matches it firmly. The listing skips clone size in some rows; elsewhere it reads once, few, many or a size class.

clone_size: .; d_call: TRBD1; v_call: TRBV5-1; j_call: TRBJ2-1; cdr3_aa: CASSPQGGLNEQFF; cdr3_nt: TGCGCCAGCAGCCCCCAAGGGGGCTTGAATGAGCAGTTCTTC
clone_size: few; d_call: .; v_call: TRBV7-6; j_call: TRBJ1-2; cdr3_aa: CASSLDRTARYGYTF; cdr3_nt: TGTGCCAGCAGCCTCGACCGAACAGCGAGATATGGCTACACCTTC
clone_size: many; d_call: .; v_call: TRBV9; j_call: TRBJ2-5; cdr3_aa: CASSVVGAGAETQYF; cdr3_nt: TGTGCCAGCAGCGTAGTAGGAGCAGGGGCGGAGACCCAGTACTTC
clone_size: .; d_call: TRBD1; v_call: TRBV12-3/TRBV12-4; j_call: TRBJ2-7; cdr3_aa: CASSLRTGVLLGEQYF; cdr3_nt: TGTGCCAGCAGTTTAAGGACAGGGGTCTTGCTCGGCGAGCAGTACTTC
clone_size: few; d_call: .; v_call: TRBV6-2/TRBV6-3; j_call: TRBJ2-7; cdr3_aa: CASSSSRPEQYF; cdr3_nt: TGTGCCAGCAGTTCCTCCCGACCCGAGCAGTACTTC
clone_size: many; d_call: TRBD1; v_call: TRBV20-1; j_call: TRBJ1-2; cdr3_aa: CSASPQGNYGYTF; cdr3_nt: TGCAGTGCTAGTCCACAGGGGAACTATGGCTACACCTTC
clone_size: .; d_call: TRBD1; v_call: TRBV7-2; j_call: TRBJ1-4; cdr3_aa: CASTPDRGREKLFF; cdr3_nt: TGTGCCAGCACCCCTGACAGGGGGCGAGAAAAACTGTTTTTT
clone_size: many; d_call: .; v_call: TRBV7-9; j_call: TRBJ1-5; cdr3_aa: CASSQTAGRGEQPQHF; cdr3_nt: TGTGCCAGCAGTCAGACGGCAGGCCGCGGGGAGCAGCCCCAGCATTTT
clone_size: many; d_call: .; v_call: TRBV6-6; j_call: TRBJ2-5; cdr3_aa: CASISGGQETQYF; cdr3_nt: TGTGCCAGCATTTCCGGCGGACAAGAGACCCAGTACTTC
clone_size: many; d_call: TRBD2; v_call: TRBV7-9; j_call: TRBJ2-2; cdr3_aa: CASSSRLAGYTGELFF; cdr3_nt: TGTGCCAGCAGCTCCAGACTAGCGGGGTATACCGGGGAGCTGTTTTTT
clone_size: .; d_call: .; v_call: TRBV27; j_call: TRBJ1-1; cdr3_aa: CASSPRTLTGGTEAFF; cdr3_nt: TGTGCCAGCAGTCCACGGACACTTACAGGAGGCACTGAAGCTTTCTTT
clone_size: many; d_call: TRBD1; v_call: TRBV6-6; j_call: TRBJ2-4; cdr3_aa: CASRPGQGAIGIQYF; cdr3_nt: TGTGCCAGCAGGCCGGGACAGGGGGCTATCGGCATTCAGTACTTC
clone_size: many; d_call: .; v_call: TRBV7-9; j_call: TRBJ2-3; cdr3_aa: CASSASGFSTDTQYF; cdr3_nt: TGTGCCAGCAGCGCTTCCGGGTTCAGCACAGATACGCAGTATTTT
clone_size: many; d_call: .; v_call: TRBV6-2/TRBV6-3; j_call: TRBJ2-7; cdr3_aa: CASTHGFSSYEQYF; cdr3_nt: TGTGCCAGCACTCATGGGTTCAGCTCCTACGAGCAGTACTTC
clone_size: few; d_call: .; v_call: TRBV3-1; j_call: TRBJ2-7; cdr3_aa: CASSRYALQGGYEQYF; cdr3_nt: TGTGCCAGCAGCCGATACGCTCTTCAAGGGGGGTACGAGCAGTACTTC
clone_size: many; d_call: .; v_call: TRBV7-7; j_call: TRBJ2-2; cdr3_aa: CASSLTVRGAGTGELFF; cdr3_nt: TGTGCCAGCAGCTTAACTGTAAGGGGAGCGGGCACCGGGGAGCTGTTTTTT
clone_size: many; d_call: .; v_call: TRBV28; j_call: TRBJ2-5; cdr3_aa: CASSLSYPYQETQYF; cdr3_nt: TGTGCCAGCAGTTTATCCTACCCCTACCAAGAGACCCAGTACTTC
clone_size: many; d_call: TRBD2; v_call: TRBV11-2; j_call: TRBJ2-1; cdr3_aa: CASSLEGGGPYNEQFF; cdr3_nt: TGTGCCAGCAGCTTAGAGGGCGGGGGGCCTTACAATGAGCAGTTCTTC
clone_size: .; d_call: .; v_call: TRBV3-1; j_call: TRBJ1-5; cdr3_aa: CASSQFTGNQPQHF; cdr3_nt: TGTGCCAGCAGCCAATTTACGGGCAATCAGCCCCAGCATTTT
clone_size: .; d_call: .; v_call: TRBV18; j_call: TRBJ1-2; cdr3_aa: CASSPPGVYGYTF; cdr3_nt: TGTGCCAGCTCACCACCGGGTGTCTATGGCTACACCTTC
clone_size: .; d_call: TRBD2; v_call: TRBV27; j_call: TRBJ2-1; cdr3_aa: CASRRLAGGSYNEQFF; cdr3_nt: TGTGCCAGCAGACGACTAGCGGGGGGATCCTACAATGAGCAGTTCTTC
clone_size: few; d_call: .; v_call: TRBV25-1; j_call: TRBJ1-4; cdr3_aa: CASSQGGGGLFF; cdr3_nt: TGTGCCAGCAGTCAGGGCGGGGGCGGACTGTTTTTT
clone_size: few; d_call: .; v_call: TRBV28; j_call: TRBJ2-7; cdr3_aa: CASSLPRTDEQYF; cdr3_nt: TGTGCCAGCAGTTTACCCCGGACAGACGAGCAGTACTTC
clone_size: many; d_call: TRBD1; v_call: TRBV19; j_call: TRBJ1-5; cdr3_aa: CASSDRAAQHF; cdr3_nt: TGTGCCAGTAGTGACAGGGCAGCCCAGCATTTT
clone_size: many; d_call: .; v_call: TRBV7-8; j_call: TRBJ2-2; cdr3_aa: CASSLSPASWNTGELFF; cdr3_nt: TGTGCCAGCAGCTTAAGTCCTGCTAGCTGGAACACCGGGGAGCTGTTTTTT
clone_size: few; d_call: TRBD2; v_call: TRBV7-9; j_call: TRBJ2-3; cdr3_aa: CASSLGHGTSMDTQYF; cdr3_nt: TGTGCCAGCAGCCTGGGGCACGGGACTAGCATGGATACGCAGTATTTT
clone_size: many; d_call: .; v_call: TRBV5-5; j_call: TRBJ2-2; cdr3_aa: CASSLFNTGELFF; cdr3_nt: TGTGCCAGCAGCCTTTTCAACACCGGGGAGCTGTTTTTT
clone_size: .; d_call: TRBD1; v_call: TRBV11-2; j_call: TRBJ2-6; cdr3_aa: CASSLTGAGANVLTF; cdr3_nt: TGTGCCAGCAGTTTGACAGGGGCTGGGGCCAACGTCCTGACTTTC